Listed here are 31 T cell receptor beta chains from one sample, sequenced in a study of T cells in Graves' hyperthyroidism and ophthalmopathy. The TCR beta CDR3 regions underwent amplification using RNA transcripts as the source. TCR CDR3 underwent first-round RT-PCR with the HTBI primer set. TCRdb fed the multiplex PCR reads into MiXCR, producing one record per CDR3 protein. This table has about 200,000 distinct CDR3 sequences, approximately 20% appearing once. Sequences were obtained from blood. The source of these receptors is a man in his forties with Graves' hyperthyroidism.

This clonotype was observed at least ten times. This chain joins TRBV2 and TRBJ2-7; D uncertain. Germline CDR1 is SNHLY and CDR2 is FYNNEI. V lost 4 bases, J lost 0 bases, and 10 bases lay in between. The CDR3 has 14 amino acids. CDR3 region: CASSGSGISYEQYF. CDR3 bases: TGTGCCAGCAGTGGTTCCGGAATCTCCTACGAGCAGTACTTC.

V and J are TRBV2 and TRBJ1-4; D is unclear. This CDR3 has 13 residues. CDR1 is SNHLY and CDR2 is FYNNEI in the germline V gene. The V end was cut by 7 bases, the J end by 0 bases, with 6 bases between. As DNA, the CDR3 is TGTGCCAGCATCGGGACAACTAATGAAAAACTGTTTTTT. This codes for CASIGTTNEKLFF.

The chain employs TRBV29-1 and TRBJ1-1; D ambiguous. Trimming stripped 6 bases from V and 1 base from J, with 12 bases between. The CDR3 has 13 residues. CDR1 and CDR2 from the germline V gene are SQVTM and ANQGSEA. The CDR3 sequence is CSVPRIGNTEAFF. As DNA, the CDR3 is TGCAGCGTCCCCAGGATAGGGAACACTGAAGCTTTCTTT.

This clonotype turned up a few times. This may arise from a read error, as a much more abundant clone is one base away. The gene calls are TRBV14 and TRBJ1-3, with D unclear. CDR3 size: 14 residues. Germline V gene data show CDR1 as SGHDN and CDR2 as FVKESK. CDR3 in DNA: TGTGCCAGCAGCCGCCGGGAAGGTGGAGACACCATATATTTT. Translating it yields CASSRREGGDTIYF.

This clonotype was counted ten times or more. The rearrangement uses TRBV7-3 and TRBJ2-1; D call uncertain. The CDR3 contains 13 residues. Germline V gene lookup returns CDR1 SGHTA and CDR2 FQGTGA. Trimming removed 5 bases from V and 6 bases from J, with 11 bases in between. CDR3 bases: TGTGCCAGCAGCCTAATGCCTAGCAATGAGCAGTTCTTC. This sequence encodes CASSLMPSNEQFF.

CDR3 protein: CASRPTLYNEQFF. Written as DNA, the CDR3 is TGTGCCAGCAGACCGACCCTCTACAATGAGCAGTTCTTC. The genes are TRBV6-2 or TRBV6-3 and TRBJ2-1; unclear D gene. The CDR3 loop spans 13 amino acids. The V gene lost 6 bases and the J gene lost 3 bases, with 9 bases spanning the gap. The V gene's germline CDR1 is MNHEY and CDR2 SVGEGT.

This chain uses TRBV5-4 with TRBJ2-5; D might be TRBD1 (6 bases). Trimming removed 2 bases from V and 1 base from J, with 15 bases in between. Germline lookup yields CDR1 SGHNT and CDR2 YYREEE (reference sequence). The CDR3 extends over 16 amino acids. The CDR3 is CASSFSTGRFQETQYF. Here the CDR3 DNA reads TGTGCCAGCAGCTTCTCGACAGGTCGATTCCAAGAGACCCAGTACTTC.

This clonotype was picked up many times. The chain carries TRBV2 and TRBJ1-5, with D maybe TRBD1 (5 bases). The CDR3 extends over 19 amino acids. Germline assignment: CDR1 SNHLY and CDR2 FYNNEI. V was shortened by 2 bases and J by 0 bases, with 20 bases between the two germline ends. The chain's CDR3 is CASSEYGRGNSNSNQPQHF. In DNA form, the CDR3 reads TGTGCCAGCAGTGAATATGGTAGGGGCAACTCAAATAGCAATCAGCCCCAGCATTTT.

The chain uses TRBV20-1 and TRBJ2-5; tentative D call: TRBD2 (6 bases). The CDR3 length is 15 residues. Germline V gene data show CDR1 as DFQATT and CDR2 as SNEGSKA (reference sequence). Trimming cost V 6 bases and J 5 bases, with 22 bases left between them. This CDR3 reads CSAQGGAGIRETQYF. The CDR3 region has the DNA TGCAGTGCCCAGGGAGGTGCAGGGATTAGGGAGACCCAGTACTTC.

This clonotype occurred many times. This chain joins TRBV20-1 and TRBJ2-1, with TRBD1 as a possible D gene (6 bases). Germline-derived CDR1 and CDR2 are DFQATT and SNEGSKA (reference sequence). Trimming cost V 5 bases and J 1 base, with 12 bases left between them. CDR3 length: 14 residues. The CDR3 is CSARYRDSYNEQFF. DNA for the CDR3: TGCAGTGCTCGCTACAGGGATTCCTACAATGAGCAGTTCTTC.

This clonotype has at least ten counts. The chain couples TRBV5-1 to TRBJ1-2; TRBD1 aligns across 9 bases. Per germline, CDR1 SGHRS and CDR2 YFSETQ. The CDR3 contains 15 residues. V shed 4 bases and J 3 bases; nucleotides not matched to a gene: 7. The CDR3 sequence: CASSAGGQGHYGYTF. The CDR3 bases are TGCGCCAGCAGCGCGGGTGGACAGGGGCACTATGGCTACACCTTC.

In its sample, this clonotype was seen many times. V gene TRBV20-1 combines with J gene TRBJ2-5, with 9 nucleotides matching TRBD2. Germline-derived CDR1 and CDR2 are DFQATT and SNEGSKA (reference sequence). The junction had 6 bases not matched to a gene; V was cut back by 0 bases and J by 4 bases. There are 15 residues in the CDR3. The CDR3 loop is CSARDGGGAGETQYF. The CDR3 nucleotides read TGCAGTGCTAGAGATGGCGGGGGGGCGGGAGAGACCCAGTACTTC.

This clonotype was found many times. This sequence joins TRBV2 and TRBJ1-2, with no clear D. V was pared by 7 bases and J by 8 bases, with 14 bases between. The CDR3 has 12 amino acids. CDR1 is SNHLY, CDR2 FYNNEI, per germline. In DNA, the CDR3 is TGTGCCAGCAATCGAATCGGGGAAGGCTACACCTTC. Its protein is CASNRIGEGYTF.

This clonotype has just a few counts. CDR3 sequence (DNA): TGTGCCAGCACCCTCCAAGGTGTTGAGACCCAGTACTTC. This gives the protein CASTLQGVETQYF. The V call is TRBV28, the J call TRBJ2-5; D gene ambiguous. The CDR3 totals 13 residues. V lost 7 bases to trimming and J lost 5 bases, with 14 bases between them. Germline CDR1 reads MDHEN; CDR2 reads SYDVKM.

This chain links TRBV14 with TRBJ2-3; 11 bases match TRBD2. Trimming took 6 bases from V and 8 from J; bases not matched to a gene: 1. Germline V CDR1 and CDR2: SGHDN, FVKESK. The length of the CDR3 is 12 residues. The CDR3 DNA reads TGTGCCAGCAGTGGACTAGCGGGTACGCAGTATTTT. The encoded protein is CASSGLAGTQYF. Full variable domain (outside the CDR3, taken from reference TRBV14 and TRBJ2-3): EAGVTQFPSHSVIEKGQTVTLRCDPISGHDNLYWYRRVMGKEIKFLLHFVKESKQDESGMPNNRFLAERTGGTYSTLKVQPAELEDSGVYFCASSGLAGTQYFGPGTRLTVL.

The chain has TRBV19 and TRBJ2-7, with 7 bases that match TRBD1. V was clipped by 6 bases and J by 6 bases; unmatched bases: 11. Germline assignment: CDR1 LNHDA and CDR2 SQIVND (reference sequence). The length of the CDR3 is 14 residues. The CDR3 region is CASRGPLDRSEQYF. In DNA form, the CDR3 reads TGTGCCAGTAGGGGCCCCTTGGACAGGTCCGAGCAGTACTTC.

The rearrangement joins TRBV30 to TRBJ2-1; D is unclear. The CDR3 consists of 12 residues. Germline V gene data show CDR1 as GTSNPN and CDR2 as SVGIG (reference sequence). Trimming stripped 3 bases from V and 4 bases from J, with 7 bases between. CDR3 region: CAWSGGYNEQFF. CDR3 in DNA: TGTGCCTGGAGCGGCGGTTACAATGAGCAGTTCTTC.

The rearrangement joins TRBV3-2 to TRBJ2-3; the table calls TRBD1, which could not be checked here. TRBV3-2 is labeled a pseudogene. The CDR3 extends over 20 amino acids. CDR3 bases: TGTGCCAGCAGCCAGAAGATACCTGACACGCCGGGACAGACCACAGATACGCAGTATTTT. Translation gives CASSQKIPDTPGQTTDTQYF.

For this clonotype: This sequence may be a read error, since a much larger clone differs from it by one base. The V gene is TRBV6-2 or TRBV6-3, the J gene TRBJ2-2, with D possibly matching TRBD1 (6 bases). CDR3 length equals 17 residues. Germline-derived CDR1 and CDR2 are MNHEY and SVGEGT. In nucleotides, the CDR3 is TGTGCCAGCAGTTACATACTCGGGACACTAAACACCGGGGAGCTGCTTTTT. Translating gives CASSYILGTLNTGELLF.

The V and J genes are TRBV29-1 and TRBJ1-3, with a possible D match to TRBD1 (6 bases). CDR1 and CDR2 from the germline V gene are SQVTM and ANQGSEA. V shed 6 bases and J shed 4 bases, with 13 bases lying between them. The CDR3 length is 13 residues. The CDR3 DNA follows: TGCAGCGTCGCGGGACACGCCGGAAACACCATATATTTT. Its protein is CSVAGHAGNTIYF.

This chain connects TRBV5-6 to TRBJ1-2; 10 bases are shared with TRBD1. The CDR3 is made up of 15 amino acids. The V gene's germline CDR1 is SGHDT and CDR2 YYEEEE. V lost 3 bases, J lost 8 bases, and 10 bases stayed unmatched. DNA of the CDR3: TGTGCCAGCAGCTCCCCCGGGACAGGGGTTCGAGGCTACACCTTC. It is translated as CASSSPGTGVRGYTF.

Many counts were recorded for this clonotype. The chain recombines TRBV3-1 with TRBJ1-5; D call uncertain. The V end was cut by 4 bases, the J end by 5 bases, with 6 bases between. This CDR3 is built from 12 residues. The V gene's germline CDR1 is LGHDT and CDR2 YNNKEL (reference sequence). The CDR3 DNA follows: TGTGCCAGCAGCCTACCTCATCAGCCCCAGCATTTT. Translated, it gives CASSLPHQPQHF. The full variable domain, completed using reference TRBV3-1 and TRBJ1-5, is DTAVSQTPKYLVTQMGNDKSIKCEQNLGHDTMYWYKQDSKKFLKIMFSYNNKELIINETVPNRFSPKSPDKAHLNLHINSLELGDSAVYFCASSLPHQPQHFGDGTRLSIL.

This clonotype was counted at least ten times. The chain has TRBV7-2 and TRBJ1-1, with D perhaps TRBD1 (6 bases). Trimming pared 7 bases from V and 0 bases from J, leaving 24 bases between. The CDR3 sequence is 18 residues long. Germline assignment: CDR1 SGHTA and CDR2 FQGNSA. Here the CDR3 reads CASIPRGQGRGMNTEAFF. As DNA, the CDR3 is TGTGCCAGCATCCCCCGGGGGCAGGGACGGGGGATGAACACTGAAGCTTTCTTT.

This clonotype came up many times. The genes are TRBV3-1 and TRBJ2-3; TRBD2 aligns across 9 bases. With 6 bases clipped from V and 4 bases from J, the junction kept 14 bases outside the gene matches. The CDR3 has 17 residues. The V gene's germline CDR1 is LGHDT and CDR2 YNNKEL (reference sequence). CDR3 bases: TGTGCCAGCAGGTCGCGGGGGGGCCTTGGGTTCCCAGATACGCAGTATTTT. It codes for CASRSRGGLGFPDTQYF.

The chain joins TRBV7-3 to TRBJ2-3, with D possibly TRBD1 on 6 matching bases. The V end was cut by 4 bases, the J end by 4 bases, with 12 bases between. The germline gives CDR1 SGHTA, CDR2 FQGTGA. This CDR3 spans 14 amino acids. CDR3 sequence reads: CASSSYREADTQYF. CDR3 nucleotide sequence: TGTGCCAGCAGCTCATACAGGGAAGCAGATACGCAGTATTTT.

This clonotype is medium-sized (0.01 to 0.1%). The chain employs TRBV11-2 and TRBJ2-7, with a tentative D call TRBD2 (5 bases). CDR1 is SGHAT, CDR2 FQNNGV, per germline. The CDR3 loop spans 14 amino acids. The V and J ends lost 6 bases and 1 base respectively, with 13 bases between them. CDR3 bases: TGTGCCAGCAGACATCTTACTAGGTCCTACGAGCAGTACTTC. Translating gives CASRHLTRSYEQYF. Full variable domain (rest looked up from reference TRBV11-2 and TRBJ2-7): EAGVAQSPRYKIIEKRQSVAFWCNPISGHATLYWYQQILGQGPKLLIQFQNNGVVDDSQLPKDRFSAERLKGVDSTLKIQPAKLEDSAVYLCASRHLTRSYEQYFGPGTRLTVT.

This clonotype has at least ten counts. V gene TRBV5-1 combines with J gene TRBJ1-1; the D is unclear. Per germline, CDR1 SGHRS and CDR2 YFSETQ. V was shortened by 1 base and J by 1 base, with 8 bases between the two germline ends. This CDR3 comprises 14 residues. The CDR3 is CASSLFAANTEAFF. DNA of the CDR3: TGCGCCAGCAGCTTGTTTGCAGCGAACACTGAAGCTTTCTTT. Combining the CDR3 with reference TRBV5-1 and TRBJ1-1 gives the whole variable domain KAGVTQTPRYLIKTRGQQVTLSCSPISGHRSVSWYQQTPGQGLQFLFEYFSETQRNKGNFPGRFSGRQFSNSRSEMNVSTLELGDSALYLCASSLFAANTEAFFGQGTRLTVV.

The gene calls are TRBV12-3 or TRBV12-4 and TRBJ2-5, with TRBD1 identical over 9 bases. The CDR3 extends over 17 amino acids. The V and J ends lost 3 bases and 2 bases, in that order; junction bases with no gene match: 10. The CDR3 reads CASSFAFGGTGQETQYF. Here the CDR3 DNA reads TGTGCCAGCAGTTTCGCATTTGGCGGGACAGGGCAAGAGACCCAGTACTTC.

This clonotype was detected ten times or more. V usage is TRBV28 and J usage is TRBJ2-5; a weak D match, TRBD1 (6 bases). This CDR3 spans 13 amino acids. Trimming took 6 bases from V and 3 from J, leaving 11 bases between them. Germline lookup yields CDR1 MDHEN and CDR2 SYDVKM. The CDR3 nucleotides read TGTGCCAGCAGGGACAGAACTAAAGAGACCCAGTACTTC. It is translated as CASRDRTKETQYF.

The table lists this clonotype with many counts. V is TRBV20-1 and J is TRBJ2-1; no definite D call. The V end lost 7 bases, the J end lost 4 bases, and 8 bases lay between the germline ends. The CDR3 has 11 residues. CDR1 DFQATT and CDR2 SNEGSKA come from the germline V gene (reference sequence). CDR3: CSGAEYNEQFF. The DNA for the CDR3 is TGCAGTGGAGCTGAATACAATGAGCAGTTCTTC.

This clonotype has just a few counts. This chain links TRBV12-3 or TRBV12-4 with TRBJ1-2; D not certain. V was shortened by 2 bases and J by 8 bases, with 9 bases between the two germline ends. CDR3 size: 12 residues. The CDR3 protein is CASSLSERGYTF. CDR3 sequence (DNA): TGTGCCAGCAGTTTATCGGAACGGGGCTACACCTTC.